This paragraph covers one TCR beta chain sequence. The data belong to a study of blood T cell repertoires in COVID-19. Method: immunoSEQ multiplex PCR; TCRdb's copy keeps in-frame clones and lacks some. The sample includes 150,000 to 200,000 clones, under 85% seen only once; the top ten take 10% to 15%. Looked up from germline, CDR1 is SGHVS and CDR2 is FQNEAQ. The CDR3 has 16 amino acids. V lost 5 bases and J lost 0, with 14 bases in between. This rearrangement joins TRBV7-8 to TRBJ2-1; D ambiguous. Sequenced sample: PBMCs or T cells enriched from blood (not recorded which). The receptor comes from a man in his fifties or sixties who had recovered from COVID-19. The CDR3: CASSAVGANSYNEQFF. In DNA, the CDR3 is TGTGCCAGCAGCGCGGTCGGAGCGAACTCCTACAATGAGCAGTTCTTC.